Each of the 8 T cell receptor beta chains below was sequenced from the same sample in a study of cytomegalovirus exposure and HLA in healthy donors. TCRdb's copy holds only in-frame clones and misses some; the assay was immunoSEQ multiplex PCR. Found here are approximately 99,000 clones, approximately 86% of them singletons; the top ten hold roughly 3%. Sequences were obtained from PBMCs. The receptors shown here come from a young woman in good health and CMV-seronegative.

V is TRBV27 and J is TRBJ2-3; tentatively, D is TRBD1 (6 bases). V lost 3 bases, J lost 5 bases, and 18 bases lay in between. Germline loops: CDR1 MNHEY, CDR2 SMNVEV (reference sequence). This CDR3 spans 16 amino acids. CDR3 region: CASSFFPGRGEDTQYF. In nucleotides, the CDR3 is TGTGCCAGCAGTTTTTTTCCAGGCAGGGGTGAAGATACGCAGTATTTT.

This clone appeared a few times. The J gene is TRBJ2-2, the V gene TRBV25-1; maybe TRBD2 (5 bases). The CDR3 loop spans 13 amino acids. Germline V lookup: CDR1 MGHDK, CDR2 SYGVNS. V lost 6 bases, J lost 6 bases, and 11 bases lay in between. The CDR3 sequence: CASSPRGAGELFF. CDR3 nucleotide sequence: TGTGCCAGCAGCCCCCGGGGAGCCGGGGAGCTGTTTTTT.

The V gene is TRBV5-1, the J gene TRBJ2-2, with 11 bases identical to TRBD1. Germline-derived CDR1 and CDR2 are SGHRS and YFSETQ. The CDR3 runs 15 residues. The V gene end was trimmed by 0 bases and the J gene end by 6 bases; junction bases not matched to a gene: 1. The CDR3 DNA sequence: TGCGCCAGCAGCTTGGAGGGACAGGGGGCCGGGGAGCTGTTTTTT. Protein: CASSLEGQGAGELFF.

The sample holds one count of this clone. The chain uses TRBV9 and TRBJ1-1, with a tentative D call TRBD1 (5 bases). Germline V CDR1 and CDR2: SGDLS, YYNGEE. With 2 bases removed from V and 3 bases from J, the gap between germline ends came to 11 bases. The CDR3 spans 14 residues. CDR3 nucleotides: TGTGCCAGCAGCGTTGAAGGGGCGGACACTGAAGCTTTCTTT. Amino acid sequence: CASSVEGADTEAFF.

V gene TRBV6-1 combines with J gene TRBJ2-7; D is possibly TRBD1 (6 bases). This CDR3 spans 14 amino acids. The V and J ends lost 7 bases and 2 bases respectively, with 15 bases between them. Germline values: CDR1 MNHNS, CDR2 SASEGT. CDR3 sequence: CASITGTLTYEQYF. The CDR3 DNA is TGTGCCAGCATTACCGGGACATTAACCTACGAGCAGTACTTC.

This chain uses TRBV19 with TRBJ1-5, with D hard to call. V shed 1 base and J shed 4 bases, with 5 bases lying between them. The CDR3 length is 13 residues. CDR1 is LNHDA and CDR2 is SQIVND in the germline V gene (reference sequence). The DNA of the CDR3 is TGTGCCAGTAGTATAGGGCGGAATCAGCCCCAGCATTTT. Its translation is CASSIGRNQPQHF.

CDR3 in DNA: TGTGCCAGTATCGACAGGGGGACCACCGGGGAGCTGTTTTTT. This encodes CASIDRGTTGELFF. The chain combines TRBV19 with TRBJ2-2; the match to TRBD1 covers 9 bases. The CDR3 is made up of 14 amino acids. Germline CDR1 and CDR2: LNHDA and SQIVND (reference sequence). Trimming cost V 7 bases and J 4 bases; bases outside gene matches: 4. The variable domain in full, completed from reference TRBV19 and TRBJ2-2, reads DGGITQSPKYLFRKEGQNVTLSCEQNLNHDAMYWYRQDPGQGLRLIYYSQIVNDFQKGDIAEGYSVSREKKESFPLTVTSAQKNPTAFYLCASIDRGTTGELFFGEGSRLTVL.

This chain uses TRBV29-1 with TRBJ2-6, with 7 bases fitting TRBD2. J was trimmed by 4 bases and V by 3 bases; bases with no gene match: 3. In germline, CDR1 is SQVTM, CDR2 ANQGSEA. This CDR3 region has 14 residues. The CDR3 reads CSVEGGSGANVLTF. DNA of the CDR3: TGCAGCGTTGAGGGAGGGTCGGGGGCCAACGTCCTGACTTTC. The full variable domain, completed using reference TRBV29-1 and TRBJ2-6, is SAVISQKPSRDICQRGTSLTIQCQVDSQVTMMFWYRQQPGQSLTLIATANQGSEATYESGFVIDKFPISRPNLTFSTLTVSNMSPEDSSIYLCSVEGGSGANVLTFGAGSRLTVL.